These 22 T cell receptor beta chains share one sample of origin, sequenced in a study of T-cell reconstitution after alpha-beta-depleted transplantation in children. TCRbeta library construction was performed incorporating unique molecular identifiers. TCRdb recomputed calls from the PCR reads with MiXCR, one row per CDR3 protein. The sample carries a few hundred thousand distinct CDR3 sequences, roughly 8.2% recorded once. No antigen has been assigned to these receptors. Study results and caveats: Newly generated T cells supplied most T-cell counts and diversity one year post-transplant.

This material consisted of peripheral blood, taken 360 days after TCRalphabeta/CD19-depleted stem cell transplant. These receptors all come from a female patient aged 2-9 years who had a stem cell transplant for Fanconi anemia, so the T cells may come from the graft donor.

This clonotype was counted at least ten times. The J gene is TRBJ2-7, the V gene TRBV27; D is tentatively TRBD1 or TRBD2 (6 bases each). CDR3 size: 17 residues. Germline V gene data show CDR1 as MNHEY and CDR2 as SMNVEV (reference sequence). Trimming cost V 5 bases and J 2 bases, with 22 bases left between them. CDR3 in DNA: TGTGCCAGCAGTACCATTGACAGGCTGGGGAGGACCTACGAGCAGTACGTC. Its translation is CASSTIDRLGRTYEQYV.

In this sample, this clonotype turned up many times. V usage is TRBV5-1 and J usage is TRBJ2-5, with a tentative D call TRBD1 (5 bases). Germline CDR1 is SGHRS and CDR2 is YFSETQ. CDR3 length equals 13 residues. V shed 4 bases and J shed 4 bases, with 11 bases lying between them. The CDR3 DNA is TGCGCCAGCAGCAGTTCTAGGGGAGAGACCCAGTACTTC. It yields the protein CASSSSRGETQYF.

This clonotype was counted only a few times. The CDR3 nucleotides are TGTGCCACCAGCGACCGGTTCGTCGAGACCCAGTACTTC. Residues: CATSDRFVETQYF. The V call is TRBV15, the J call TRBJ2-5; D not certain. Trimming stripped 5 bases from V and 5 bases from J, with 12 bases between. The length of the CDR3 is 13 residues. Germline V gene lookup returns CDR1 LNHNV and CDR2 YYDKDF (reference sequence).

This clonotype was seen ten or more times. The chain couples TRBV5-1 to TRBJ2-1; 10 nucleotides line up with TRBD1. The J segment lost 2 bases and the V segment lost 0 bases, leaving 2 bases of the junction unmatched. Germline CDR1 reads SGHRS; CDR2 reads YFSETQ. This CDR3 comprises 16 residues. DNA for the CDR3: TGCGCCAGCAGCTTGGAAGGACAGGGGGCCTACAATGAGCAGTTCTTC. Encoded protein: CASSLEGQGAYNEQFF. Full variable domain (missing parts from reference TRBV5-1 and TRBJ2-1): KAGVTQTPRYLIKTRGQQVTLSCSPISGHRSVSWYQQTPGQGLQFLFEYFSETQRNKGNFPGRFSGRQFSNSRSEMNVSTLELGDSALYLCASSLEGQGAYNEQFFGPGTRLTVL.

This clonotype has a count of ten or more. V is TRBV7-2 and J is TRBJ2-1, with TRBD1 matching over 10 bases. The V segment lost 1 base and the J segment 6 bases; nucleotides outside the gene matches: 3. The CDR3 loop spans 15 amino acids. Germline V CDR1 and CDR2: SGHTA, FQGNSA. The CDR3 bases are TGTGCCAGCAGCTTAGTGGGGACAGGGGCCAATGAGCAGTTCTTC. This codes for CASSLVGTGANEQFF.

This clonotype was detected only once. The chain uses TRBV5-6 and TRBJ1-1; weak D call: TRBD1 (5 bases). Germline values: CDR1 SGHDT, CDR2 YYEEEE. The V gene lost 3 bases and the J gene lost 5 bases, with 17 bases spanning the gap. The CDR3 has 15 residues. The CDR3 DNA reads TGTGCCAGCAGCTATTCCAGGGTGGGTAGGACTGAAGCTTTCTTT. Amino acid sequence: CASSYSRVGRTEAFF.

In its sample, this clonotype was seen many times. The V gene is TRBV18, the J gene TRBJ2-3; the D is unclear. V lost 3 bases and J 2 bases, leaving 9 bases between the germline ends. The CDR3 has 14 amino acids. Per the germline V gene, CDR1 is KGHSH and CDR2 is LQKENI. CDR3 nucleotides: TGTGCCAGCTCACCCCTCTCCTTCACAGATACGCAGTATTTT. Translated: CASSPLSFTDTQYF.

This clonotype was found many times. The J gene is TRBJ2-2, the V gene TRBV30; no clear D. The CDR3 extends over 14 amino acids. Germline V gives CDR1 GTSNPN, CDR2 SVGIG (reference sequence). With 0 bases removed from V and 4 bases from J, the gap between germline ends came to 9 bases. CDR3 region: CAWSVHMGTGELFF. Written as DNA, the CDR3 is TGTGCCTGGAGTGTGCACATGGGCACCGGGGAGCTGTTTTTT. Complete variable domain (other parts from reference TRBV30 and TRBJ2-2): SQTIHQWPATLVQPVGSPLSLECTVEGTSNPNLYWYRQAAGRGLQLLFYSVGIGQISSEVPQNLSASRPQDRQFILSSKKLLLSDSGFYLCAWSVHMGTGELFFGEGSRLTVL.

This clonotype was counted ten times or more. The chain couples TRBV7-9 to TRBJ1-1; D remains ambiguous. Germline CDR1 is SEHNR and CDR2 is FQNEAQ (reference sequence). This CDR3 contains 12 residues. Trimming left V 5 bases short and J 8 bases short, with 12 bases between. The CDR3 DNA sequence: TGTGCCAGCAGCAACATCCTAGGCGAAGCTTTCTTT. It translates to CASSNILGEAFF.

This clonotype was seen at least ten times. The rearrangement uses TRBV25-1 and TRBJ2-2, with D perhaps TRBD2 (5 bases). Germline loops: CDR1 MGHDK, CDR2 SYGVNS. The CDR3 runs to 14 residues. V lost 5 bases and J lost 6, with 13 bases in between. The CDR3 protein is CASSIAGGAGELFF. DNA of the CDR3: TGTGCCAGCAGTATCGCGGGTGGGGCCGGGGAGCTGTTTTTT.

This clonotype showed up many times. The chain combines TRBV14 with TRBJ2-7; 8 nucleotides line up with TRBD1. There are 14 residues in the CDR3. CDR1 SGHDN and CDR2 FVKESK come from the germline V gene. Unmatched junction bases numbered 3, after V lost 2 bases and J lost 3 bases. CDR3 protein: CASSQPGQGYEQYF. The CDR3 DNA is TGTGCCAGCAGCCAACCCGGACAGGGCTACGAGCAGTACTTC.

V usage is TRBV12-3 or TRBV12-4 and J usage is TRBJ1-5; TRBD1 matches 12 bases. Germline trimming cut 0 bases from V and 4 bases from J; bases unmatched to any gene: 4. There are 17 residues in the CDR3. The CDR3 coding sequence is TGTGCCAGCAGTTTAGCGCTGGGACAGGGGGCAAATCAGCCCCAGCATTTT. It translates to CASSLALGQGANQPQHF.

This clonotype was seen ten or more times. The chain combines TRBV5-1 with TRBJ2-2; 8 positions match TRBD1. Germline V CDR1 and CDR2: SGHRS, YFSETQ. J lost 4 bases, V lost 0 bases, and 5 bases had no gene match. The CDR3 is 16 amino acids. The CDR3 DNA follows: TGCGCCAGCAGCTTGGCGGACAGGGTGTCCACCGGGGAGCTGTTTTTT. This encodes CASSLADRVSTGELFF. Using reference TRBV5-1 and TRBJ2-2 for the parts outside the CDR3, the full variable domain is KAGVTQTPRYLIKTRGQQVTLSCSPISGHRSVSWYQQTPGQGLQFLFEYFSETQRNKGNFPGRFSGRQFSNSRSEMNVSTLELGDSALYLCASSLADRVSTGELFFGEGSRLTVL.

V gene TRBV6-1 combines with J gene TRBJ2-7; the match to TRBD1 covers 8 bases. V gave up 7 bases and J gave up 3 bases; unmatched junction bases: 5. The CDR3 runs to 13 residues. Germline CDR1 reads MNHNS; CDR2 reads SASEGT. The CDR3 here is CASIGDRSYEQYF. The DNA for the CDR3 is TGTGCCAGCATTGGGGACAGGAGCTACGAGCAGTACTTC.

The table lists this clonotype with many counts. DNA of the CDR3: TGCAGTGCCCTAGGACTAGCGGGGTACAATGAGCAGTTCTTC. Encoded protein: CSALGLAGYNEQFF. The chain uses TRBV20-1 and TRBJ2-1; 12 bases align to TRBD2. The CDR3 has 14 amino acids. Trimming removed 6 bases from V and 4 bases from J; junction bases left unmatched: 4. CDR1 and CDR2 from the germline V gene are DFQATT and SNEGSKA (reference sequence).

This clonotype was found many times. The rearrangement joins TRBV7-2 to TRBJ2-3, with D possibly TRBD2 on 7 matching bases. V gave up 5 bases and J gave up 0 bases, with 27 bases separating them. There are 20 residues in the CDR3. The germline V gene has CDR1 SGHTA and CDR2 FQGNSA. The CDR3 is CASSPLFLSGGLLSTDTQYF. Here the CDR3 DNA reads TGTGCCAGCAGCCCCCTCTTTCTCTCCGGGGGGCTACTGAGCACAGATACGCAGTATTTT.

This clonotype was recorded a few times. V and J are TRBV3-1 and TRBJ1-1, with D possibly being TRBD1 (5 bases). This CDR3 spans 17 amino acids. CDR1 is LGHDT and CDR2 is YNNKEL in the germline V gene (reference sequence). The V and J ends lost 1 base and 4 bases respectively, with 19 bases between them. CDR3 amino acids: CASSQVRGWGAVTEAFF. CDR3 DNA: TGTGCCAGCAGCCAAGTAAGAGGGTGGGGCGCGGTCACTGAAGCTTTCTTT.

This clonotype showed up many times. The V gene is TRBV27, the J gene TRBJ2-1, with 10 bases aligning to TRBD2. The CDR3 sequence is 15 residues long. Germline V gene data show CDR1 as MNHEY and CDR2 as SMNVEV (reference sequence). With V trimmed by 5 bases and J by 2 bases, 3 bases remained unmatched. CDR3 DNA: TGTGCCAGCAGTCTAGCGGGAGCCCCCTACAATGAGCAGTTCTTC. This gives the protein CASSLAGAPYNEQFF.

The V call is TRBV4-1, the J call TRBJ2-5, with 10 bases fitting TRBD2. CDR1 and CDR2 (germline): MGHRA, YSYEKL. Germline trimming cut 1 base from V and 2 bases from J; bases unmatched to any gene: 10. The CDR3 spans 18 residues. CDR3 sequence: CASSQVKLAGQPQETQYF. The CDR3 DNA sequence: TGCGCCAGCAGCCAAGTTAAACTAGCGGGACAACCACAAGAGACCCAGTACTTC.

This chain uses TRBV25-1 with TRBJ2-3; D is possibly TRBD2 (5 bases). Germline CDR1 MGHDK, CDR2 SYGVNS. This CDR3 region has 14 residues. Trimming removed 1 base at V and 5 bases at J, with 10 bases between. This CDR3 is CASSESVEVDTQYF. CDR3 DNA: TGTGCCAGCAGTGAATCTGTGGAGGTAGATACGCAGTATTTT.

Here the CDR3 reads CAMSRGELSEQYF. The CDR3 nucleotides read TGTGCCATGAGCCGAGGGGAACTCAGCGAGCAGTACTTC. The chain couples TRBV3-1 to TRBJ2-7; perhaps D is TRBD1 or TRBD2 (5 bases each). Trimming stripped 10 bases from V and 6 bases from J, with 19 bases between. The CDR3 is 13 residues long. CDR1 LGHDT and CDR2 YNNKEL come from the germline V gene (reference sequence).

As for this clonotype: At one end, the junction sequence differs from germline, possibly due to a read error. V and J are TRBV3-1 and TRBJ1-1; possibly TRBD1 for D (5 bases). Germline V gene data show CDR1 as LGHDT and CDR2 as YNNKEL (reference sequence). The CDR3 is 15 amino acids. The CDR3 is CATSLQTGTIGEAFF. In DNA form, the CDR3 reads TGTGCCACCAGCCTACAAACCGGGACCATTGGCGAAGCTTTCTTT.